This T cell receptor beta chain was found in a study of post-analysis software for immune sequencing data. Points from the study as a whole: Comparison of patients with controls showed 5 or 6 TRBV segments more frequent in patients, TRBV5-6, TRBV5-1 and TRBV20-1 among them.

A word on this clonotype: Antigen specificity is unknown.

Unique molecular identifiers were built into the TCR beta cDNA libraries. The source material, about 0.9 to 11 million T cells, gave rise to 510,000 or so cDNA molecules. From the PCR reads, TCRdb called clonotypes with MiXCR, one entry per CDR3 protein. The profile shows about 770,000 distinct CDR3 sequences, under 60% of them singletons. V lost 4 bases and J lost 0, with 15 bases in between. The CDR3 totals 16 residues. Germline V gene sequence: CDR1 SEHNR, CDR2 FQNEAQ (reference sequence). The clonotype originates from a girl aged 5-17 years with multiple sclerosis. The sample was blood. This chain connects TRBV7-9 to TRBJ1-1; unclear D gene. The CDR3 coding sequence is TGTGCCAGCAGCTCACCCCGCAATGAGGTGAACACTGAAGCTTTCTTT. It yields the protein CASSSPRNEVNTEAFF.